This TCR beta chain originates from a study of CD8 T cells in Susac syndrome. The CDR3 extends over 13 amino acids. In germline, CDR1 is KGHSH, CDR2 LQKENI. V lost 3 bases, J lost 2 bases, and 7 bases lay in between. The table lists this clonotype with a few counts. When the RNA was reverse transcribed, random hexamers were used with an input of about 0.5 to 1 ug. From the immunoSEQ multiplex PCR reads, TCRdb called clonotypes with MiXCR, one entry per CDR3 protein. Of some 170,000 distinct CDR3 sequences listed, roughly 95% are singletons. Sequenced material: CD4+ T cells from PBMCs. This clonotype was sampled from a human donor with multiple sclerosis. The chain couples TRBV18 to TRBJ1-1; D call uncertain. CDR3 DNA: TGTGCCAGCTCACCCGGCACAAACACTGAAGCTTTCTTT. Protein sequence: CASSPGTNTEAFF.